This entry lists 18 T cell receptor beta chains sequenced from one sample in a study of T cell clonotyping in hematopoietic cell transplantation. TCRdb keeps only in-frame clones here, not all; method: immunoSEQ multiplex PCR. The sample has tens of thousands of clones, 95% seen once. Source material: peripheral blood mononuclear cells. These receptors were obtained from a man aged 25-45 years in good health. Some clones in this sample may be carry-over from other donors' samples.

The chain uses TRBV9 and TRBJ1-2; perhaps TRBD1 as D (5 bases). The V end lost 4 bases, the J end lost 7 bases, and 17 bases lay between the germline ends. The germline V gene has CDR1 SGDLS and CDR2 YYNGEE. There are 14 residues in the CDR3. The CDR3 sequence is CASSRVVGGPGYTF. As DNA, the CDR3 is TGTGCCAGCAGCCGAGTTGTGGGGGGTCCTGGCTACACCTTC.

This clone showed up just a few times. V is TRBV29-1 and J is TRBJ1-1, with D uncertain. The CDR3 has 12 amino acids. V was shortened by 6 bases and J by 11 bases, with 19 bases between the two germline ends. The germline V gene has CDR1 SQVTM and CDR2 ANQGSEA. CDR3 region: CSVTATLGRAFF. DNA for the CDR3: TGCAGCGTCACTGCGACCTTGGGCCGGGCTTTCTTT.

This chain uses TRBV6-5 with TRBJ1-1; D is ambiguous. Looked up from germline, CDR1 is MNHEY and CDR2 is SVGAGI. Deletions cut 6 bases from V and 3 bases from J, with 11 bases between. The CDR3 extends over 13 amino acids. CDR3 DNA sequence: TGTGCCAGCAGGCCACGTCACTACACTGAAGCTTTCTTT. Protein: CASRPRHYTEAFF.

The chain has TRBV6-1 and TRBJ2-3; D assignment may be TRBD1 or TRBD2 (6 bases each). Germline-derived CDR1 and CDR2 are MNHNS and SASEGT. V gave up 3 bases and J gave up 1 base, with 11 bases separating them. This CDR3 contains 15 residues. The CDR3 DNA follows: TGTGCCAGCAGTGAGTCGGAGGGGGGCACAGATACGCAGTATTTT. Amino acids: CASSESEGGTDTQYF.

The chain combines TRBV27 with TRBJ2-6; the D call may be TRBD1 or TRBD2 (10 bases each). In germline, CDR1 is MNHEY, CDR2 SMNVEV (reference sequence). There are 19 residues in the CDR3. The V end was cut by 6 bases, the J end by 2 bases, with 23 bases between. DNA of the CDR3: TGTGCCAGCAGGCCGGGACAGGGGACTAGCGTGGCTGGGGCCAACGTCCTGACTTTC. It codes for CASRPGQGTSVAGANVLTF.

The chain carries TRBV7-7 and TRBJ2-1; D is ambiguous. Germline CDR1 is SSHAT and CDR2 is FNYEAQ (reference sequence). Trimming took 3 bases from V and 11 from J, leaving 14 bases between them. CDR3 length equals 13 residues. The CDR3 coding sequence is TGTGCCAGCAGCTTGGTCCCGTGGGTGAAGCAGTTCTTC. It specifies CASSLVPWVKQFF.

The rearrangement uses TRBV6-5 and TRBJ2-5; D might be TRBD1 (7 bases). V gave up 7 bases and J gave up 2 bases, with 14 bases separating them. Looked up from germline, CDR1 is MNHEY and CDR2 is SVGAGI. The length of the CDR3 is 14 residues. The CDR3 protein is CASTQAGQQETQYF. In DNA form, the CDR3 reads TGTGCCAGCACCCAGGCGGGACAGCAAGAGACCCAGTACTTC.

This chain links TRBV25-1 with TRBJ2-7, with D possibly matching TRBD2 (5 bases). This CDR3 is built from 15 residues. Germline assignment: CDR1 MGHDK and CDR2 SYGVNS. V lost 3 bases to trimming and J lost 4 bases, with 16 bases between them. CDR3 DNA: TGTGCCAGCAGTGATTCGGGAAAAGGCTCTTACGAGCAGTACTTC. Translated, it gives CASSDSGKGSYEQYF.

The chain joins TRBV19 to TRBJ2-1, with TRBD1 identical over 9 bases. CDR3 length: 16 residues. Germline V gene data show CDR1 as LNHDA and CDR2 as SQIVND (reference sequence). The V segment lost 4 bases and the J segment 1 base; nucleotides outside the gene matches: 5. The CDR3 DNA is TGTGCCAGTAGTAGAGGGGGGACAGGGTCCTACAATGAGCAGTTCTTC. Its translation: CASSRGGTGSYNEQFF.

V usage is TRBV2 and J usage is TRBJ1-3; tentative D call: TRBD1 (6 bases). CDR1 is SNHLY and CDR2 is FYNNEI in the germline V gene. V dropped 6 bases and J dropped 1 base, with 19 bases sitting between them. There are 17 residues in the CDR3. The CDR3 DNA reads TGTGCCAGCAGCGGGGGCAGGGCAGACAAATCTGGAAACACCATATATTTT. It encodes CASSGGRADKSGNTIYF.

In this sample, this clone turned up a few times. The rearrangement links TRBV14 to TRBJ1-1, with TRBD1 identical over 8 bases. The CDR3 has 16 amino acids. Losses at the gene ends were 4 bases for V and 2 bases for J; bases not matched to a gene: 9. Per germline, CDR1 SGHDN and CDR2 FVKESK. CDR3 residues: CASSPLGTGSNTEAFF. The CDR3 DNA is TGTGCCAGCAGCCCGCTGGGGACAGGATCTAACACTGAAGCTTTCTTT. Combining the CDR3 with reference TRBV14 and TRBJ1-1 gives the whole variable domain EAGVTQFPSHSVIEKGQTVTLRCDPISGHDNLYWYRRVMGKEIKFLLHFVKESKQDESGMPNNRFLAERTGGTYSTLKVQPAELEDSGVYFCASSPLGTGSNTEAFFGQGTRLTVV.

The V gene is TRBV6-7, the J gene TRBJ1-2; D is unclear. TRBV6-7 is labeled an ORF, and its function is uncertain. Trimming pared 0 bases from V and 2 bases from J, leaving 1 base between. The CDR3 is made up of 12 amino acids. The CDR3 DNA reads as TGTGCCAGCAGTTACTCCAACTATGGCTACACCTTC. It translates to CASSYSNYGYTF.

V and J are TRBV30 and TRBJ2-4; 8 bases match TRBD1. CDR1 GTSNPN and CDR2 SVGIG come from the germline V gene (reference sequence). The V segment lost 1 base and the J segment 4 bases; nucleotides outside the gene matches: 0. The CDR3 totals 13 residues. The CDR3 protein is CAWSGDRKNIQYF. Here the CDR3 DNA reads TGTGCCTGGAGTGGGGACAGGAAAAACATTCAGTACTTC.

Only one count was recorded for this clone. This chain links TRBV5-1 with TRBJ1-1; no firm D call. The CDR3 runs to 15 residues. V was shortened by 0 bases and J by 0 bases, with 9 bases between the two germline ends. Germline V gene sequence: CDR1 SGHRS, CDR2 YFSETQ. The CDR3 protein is CASSLGPSVNTEAFF. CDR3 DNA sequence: TGCGCCAGCAGCTTGGGGCCTTCAGTGAACACTGAAGCTTTCTTT.

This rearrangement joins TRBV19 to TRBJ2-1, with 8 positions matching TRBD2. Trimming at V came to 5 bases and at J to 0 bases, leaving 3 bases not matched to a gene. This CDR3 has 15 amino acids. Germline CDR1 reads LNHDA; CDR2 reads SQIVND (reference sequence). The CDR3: CASSLSGSSYNEQFF. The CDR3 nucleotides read TGTGCCAGTAGTCTCAGCGGGAGCTCCTACAATGAGCAGTTCTTC.

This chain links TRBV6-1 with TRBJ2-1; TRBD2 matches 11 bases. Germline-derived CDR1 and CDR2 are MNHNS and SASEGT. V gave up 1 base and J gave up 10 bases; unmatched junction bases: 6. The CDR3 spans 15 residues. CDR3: CASSEVAGGPLEQFF. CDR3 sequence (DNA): TGTGCCAGCAGTGAAGTAGCGGGGGGGCCATTGGAGCAGTTCTTC.

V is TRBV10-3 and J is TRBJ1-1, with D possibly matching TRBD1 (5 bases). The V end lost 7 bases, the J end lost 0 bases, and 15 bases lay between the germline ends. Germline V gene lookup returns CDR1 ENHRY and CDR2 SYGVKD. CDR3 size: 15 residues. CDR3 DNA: TGTGCCATCAATGGGGTGCGGGGGATGAACACTGAAGCTTTCTTT. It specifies CAINGVRGMNTEAFF.

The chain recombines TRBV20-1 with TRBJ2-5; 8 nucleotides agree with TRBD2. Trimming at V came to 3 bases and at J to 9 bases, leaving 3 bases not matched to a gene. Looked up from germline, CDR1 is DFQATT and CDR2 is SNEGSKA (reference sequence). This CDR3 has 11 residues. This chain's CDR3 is CSASGREAQYF. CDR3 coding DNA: TGCAGTGCTAGTGGGCGGGAGGCCCAGTACTTC.